This entry lists 30 T cell receptor beta chains sequenced from one sample in a study of cytomegalovirus exposure and HLA in healthy donors. The study ran its PCR with 60 Vbeta and 13 Jbeta primers. Assay used: immunoSEQ multiplex PCR; TCRdb lists only in-frame clones, some missing. This sample has 200,000 or so clones, with 70% to 85% found just once. The specimen was PBMCs. The receptors stem from a boy younger than 10 in good health and CMV-seronegative.

The chain links TRBV6-5 to TRBJ1-4, with TRBD1 as a possible D gene (5 bases). V lost 6 bases to trimming and J lost 2 bases, with 7 bases between them. The CDR3 contains 13 residues. From germline, CDR1 is MNHEY and CDR2 SVGAGI. The CDR3 DNA follows: TGTGCCAGCAGACGGGGGACTAATGAAAAACTGTTTTTT. As protein: CASRRGTNEKLFF.

This clone has only a few counts. V and J are TRBV6-5 and TRBJ1-2; D not resolved. V lost 0 bases to trimming and J lost 4 bases, with 12 bases between them. The length of the CDR3 is 15 residues. The germline gives CDR1 MNHEY, CDR2 SVGAGI. CDR3 bases: TGTGCCAGCAGTTACTCGATATCCGGGAGCTATGGCTACACCTTC. Its protein product is CASSYSISGSYGYTF.

The sample holds one count of this clone. The chain combines TRBV19 with TRBJ2-7; D is perhaps TRBD2 (7 bases). Trimming cost V 6 bases and J 0 bases, with 15 bases left between them. The germline CDR1 and CDR2 sequences are LNHDA and SQIVND (reference sequence). CDR3 size: 15 residues. Here the CDR3 DNA reads TGTGCCAGTAGCCTCCGGGGGGCTACCTCCTACGAGCAGTACTTC. Translating it yields CASSLRGATSYEQYF.

In DNA, the CDR3 is TGTGCCAGCAGCTTAACGGGAGCCGGGGAGCTGTTTTTT. This encodes CASSLTGAGELFF. The chain carries TRBV7-3 and TRBJ2-2; TRBD2 is a possible D gene (5 bases). Trimming took 0 bases from V and 6 from J, leaving 5 bases between them. Germline V gene data show CDR1 as SGHTA and CDR2 as FQGTGA. The CDR3 totals 13 residues.

This chain uses TRBV7-9 with TRBJ2-3; 7 nucleotides align to TRBD2. In germline, CDR1 is SEHNR, CDR2 FQNEAQ (reference sequence). V lost 2 bases, J lost 0 bases, and 8 bases stayed unmatched. The CDR3 runs to 17 residues. CDR3 sequence reads: CASSLSQGGPSTDTQYF. DNA of the CDR3: TGTGCCAGCAGCTTATCGCAGGGAGGGCCTAGCACAGATACGCAGTATTTT.

The rearrangement uses TRBV13 and TRBJ1-2; tentatively, D is TRBD1 (5 bases). CDR1 is PRHDT and CDR2 is FYEKMQ in the germline V gene (reference sequence). CDR3 length: 14 residues. Trimming took 1 base from V and 4 from J, leaving 10 bases between them. CDR3 protein: CASSLEGRGYGYTF. In DNA form, the CDR3 reads TGTGCCAGCAGCTTAGAAGGGAGGGGCTATGGCTACACCTTC.

CDR3 nucleotide sequence: TGCGCCAGCAGCCAATCCGGGTATGAGGGTTCACCCCTCCACTTT. Amino acid sequence: CASSQSGYEGSPLHF. This chain connects TRBV4-3 to TRBJ1-6, with D unclear. The length of the CDR3 is 15 residues. From germline, CDR1 is LGHNA and CDR2 YSLEER. Deletions cut 2 bases from V and 9 bases from J, with 14 bases between.

This chain uses TRBV5-8 with TRBJ2-3, with 12 bases that match TRBD1. The J segment lost 5 bases and the V segment lost 1 base, leaving 8 bases of the junction unmatched. The CDR3 is made up of 17 amino acids. In germline, CDR1 is SGHTS, CDR2 YDEGEE. Here the CDR3 DNA reads TGTGCCAGCAGCTTGACCCGGGACAGGGGGCGTGTAGATACGCAGTATTTT. It codes for CASSLTRDRGRVDTQYF.

J is TRBJ2-5 and V is TRBV14; weak D call: TRBD1 (5 bases). With 5 bases removed from V and 4 bases from J, the gap between germline ends came to 14 bases. The germline V gene encodes CDR1 SGHDN and CDR2 FVKESK. This CDR3 comprises 14 residues. CDR3 loop: CASSFRDLPETQYF. The CDR3 nucleotides read TGTGCCAGCAGCTTCAGGGATCTCCCAGAGACCCAGTACTTC.

In its sample, this clone was seen once. V is TRBV7-9 and J is TRBJ2-7; tentatively, D is TRBD1 (6 bases). Germline CDR1 and CDR2: SEHNR and FQNEAQ (reference sequence). CDR3 size: 13 residues. Trimming took 6 bases from V and 3 from J, leaving 12 bases between them. CDR3 residues: CASSSGTHYEQYF. CDR3 DNA sequence: TGTGCCAGCAGTTCCGGGACACACTACGAGCAGTACTTC.

The gene calls are TRBV4-3 and TRBJ1-2; TRBD1 might be the D (5 bases). V was shortened by 0 bases and J by 7 bases, with 15 bases between the two germline ends. The germline gives CDR1 LGHNA, CDR2 YSLEER. The CDR3 is 15 amino acids. Here the CDR3 reads CASSQDPDRYTGYTF. The DNA of the CDR3 is TGCGCCAGCAGCCAAGACCCCGACAGATATACTGGCTACACCTTC.

The CDR3 coding sequence is TGTGCCAGCAGCCGCGGGCCGAGCGGGGGGGCTATAGTCGGCGAGCAGTACTTC. This translates into CASSRGPSGGAIVGEQYF. The chain combines TRBV5-6 with TRBJ2-7; TRBD2 aligns across 10 bases. J lost 6 bases, V lost 4 bases, and 19 bases had no gene match. Germline loops: CDR1 SGHDT, CDR2 YYEEEE. The CDR3 contains 18 residues.

The chain uses TRBV29-1 and TRBJ1-1, with TRBD1 as a possible D gene (6 bases). The CDR3 contains 14 residues. The germline V gene has CDR1 SQVTM and CDR2 ANQGSEA. Trimming pared 6 bases from V and 2 bases from J, leaving 16 bases between. Here the CDR3 DNA reads TGCAGCGTCTCAAAGGGGGTATTCAACACTGAAGCTTTCTTT. Its protein product is CSVSKGVFNTEAFF.

The rearrangement links TRBV9 to TRBJ2-1, with a weak D call TRBD2 (7 bases). Trimming removed 4 bases from V and 5 bases from J, with 16 bases in between. The germline V gene encodes CDR1 SGDLS and CDR2 YYNGEE. The CDR3 contains 15 residues. The CDR3 DNA reads TGTGCCAGCAGCCCGTTTGGCGGGGGCCACAATGAGCAGTTCTTC. As protein: CASSPFGGGHNEQFF.

V and J are TRBV2 and TRBJ1-4; the D is unclear. The V end was cut by 6 bases, the J end by 0 bases, with 8 bases between. Germline loops: CDR1 SNHLY, CDR2 FYNNEI. The CDR3 runs to 14 residues. The CDR3 DNA follows: TGTGCCAGCAGAACCAGAACAACTAATGAAAAACTGTTTTTT. As protein: CASRTRTTNEKLFF.

The chain has TRBV9 and TRBJ1-2; D is unclear. This CDR3 comprises 15 residues. CDR1 is SGDLS, CDR2 YYNGEE, per germline. V dropped 2 bases and J dropped 0 bases, with 11 bases sitting between them. For the CDR3, the DNA is TGTGCCAGCAGCGTCCTGGGCATCGCTAACTATGGCTACACCTTC. Translating it yields CASSVLGIANYGYTF. Full variable domain (remainder filled in from reference TRBV9 and TRBJ1-2): DSGVTQTPKHLITATGQRVTLRCSPRSGDLSVYWYQQSLDQGLQFLIQYYNGEERAKGNILERFSAQQFPDLHSELNLSSLELGDSALYFCASSVLGIANYGYTFGSGTRLTVV.

This sequence joins TRBV2 and TRBJ1-6; 7 nucleotides line up with TRBD1. V was clipped by 7 bases and J by 9 bases; unmatched bases: 15. Germline assignment: CDR1 SNHLY and CDR2 FYNNEI. The CDR3 totals 16 residues. The DNA for the CDR3 is TGTGCCAGCACCCCGATGACAGGGACAGAGGGTTCACCCCTCCACTTT. It is translated as CASTPMTGTEGSPLHF. The entire variable domain, with the rest obtained from reference TRBV2 and TRBJ1-6, is as follows: EPEVTQTPSHQVTQMGQEVILRCVPISNHLYFYWYRQILGQKVEFLVSFYNNEISEKSEIFDDQFSVERPDGSNFTLKIRSTKLEDSAMYFCASTPMTGTEGSPLHFGNGTRLTVT.

The V gene is TRBV6-6, the J gene TRBJ1-1; D is perhaps TRBD1 (5 bases). V was trimmed by 7 bases and J by 4 bases, leaving 16 bases between them. The length of the CDR3 is 14 residues. Germline-derived CDR1 and CDR2 are MNHNY and SVGAGI (reference sequence). The CDR3: CASTLTESSTEAFF. CDR3 nucleotide sequence: TGTGCCAGCACCTTGACAGAGAGTAGCACTGAAGCTTTCTTT.

The rearrangement joins TRBV5-4 to TRBJ1-2; 9 nucleotides agree with TRBD1. The CDR3 covers 16 residues. Per the germline V gene, CDR1 is SGHNT and CDR2 is YYREEE (reference sequence). V trimming: 4 bases; J trimming: 8 bases; junction bases outside the gene matches: 15. CDR3 sequence: CASSPGTGSGGEGYTF. CDR3 DNA: TGTGCCAGCAGCCCGGGGACAGGGAGCGGGGGGGAAGGCTACACCTTC.

This clone occurred a few times. The rearrangement links TRBV9 to TRBJ2-7; D unclear. V was cut by 0 bases and J by 1 base, with 5 bases left in between. The CDR3 length is 13 residues. The germline V gene has CDR1 SGDLS and CDR2 YYNGEE. DNA for the CDR3: TGTGCCAGCAGCGTAGACGGGTCCTACGAGCAGTACTTC. Its protein product is CASSVDGSYEQYF.

The V and J genes are TRBV6-6 and TRBJ1-4, with TRBD1 matching over 7 bases. This CDR3 comprises 15 residues. Germline V CDR1 and CDR2: MNHNY, SVGAGI (reference sequence). After removal of 4 bases from V and 8 bases from J, the junction contained 10 bases not matched to a gene. The CDR3 loop reads CASSFPGQYYEKLFF. DNA for the CDR3: TGTGCCAGCAGTTTCCCGGGACAGTATTACGAAAAACTGTTTTTT.

CDR3 nucleotides: TGTGCCAGCAGTCCCGGGACTGCGAACACCGGGGAGCTGTTTTTT. It encodes CASSPGTANTGELFF. The chain has TRBV6-1 and TRBJ2-2; possibly TRBD2 for D (6 bases). The germline V gene has CDR1 MNHNS and CDR2 SASEGT. There are 15 residues in the CDR3. The V gene lost 5 bases and the J gene lost 0 bases, with 10 bases spanning the gap.

This clone has only a few counts. The V and J genes are TRBV9 and TRBJ2-1; D is perhaps TRBD1 (6 bases). V dropped 2 bases and J dropped 2 bases, with 11 bases sitting between them. This CDR3 spans 15 amino acids. CDR1 SGDLS and CDR2 YYNGEE come from the germline V gene. The CDR3 reads CASSVEGDAYNEQFF. In DNA, the CDR3 is TGTGCCAGCAGCGTCGAGGGGGACGCCTACAATGAGCAGTTCTTC.

This rearrangement joins TRBV11-2 to TRBJ2-5, with D possibly matching TRBD1 (6 bases). This CDR3 is built from 14 residues. Per germline, CDR1 SGHAT and CDR2 FQNNGV. Trimming took 2 bases from V and 1 from J, leaving 8 bases between them. CDR3 residues: CASSLRGFQETQYF. CDR3 DNA sequence: TGTGCCAGCAGCTTAAGGGGGTTCCAAGAGACCCAGTACTTC.

CDR3 DNA sequence: TGTGCCAGCTCACCGTCGGGACAGGGGAGGGATGAAAAACTGTTTTTT. It translates to CASSPSGQGRDEKLFF. The chain uses TRBV18 and TRBJ1-4, with 10 bases lining up with TRBD1. This CDR3 is 16 amino acids long. CDR1 is KGHSH and CDR2 is LQKENI in the germline V gene. V shed 3 bases, J shed 6 bases, and the junction held 7 bases outside the gene matches.

The rearrangement uses TRBV5-1 and TRBJ2-1; tentatively, D is TRBD1 (5 bases). Germline V gene lookup returns CDR1 SGHRS and CDR2 YFSETQ. This CDR3 contains 16 residues. V lost 1 base to trimming and J lost 0 bases, with 11 bases between them. The CDR3 nucleotides are TGCGCCAGCAGCTTGAGGGGCTACCGCTCCTACAATGAGCAGTTCTTC. Its protein is CASSLRGYRSYNEQFF.

The genes are TRBV4-1 and TRBJ1-1; the D gene is possibly TRBD1 (5 bases). The CDR3 extends over 16 amino acids. The germline gives CDR1 MGHRA, CDR2 YSYEKL. Trimming stripped 3 bases from V and 7 bases from J, with 21 bases between. CDR3 loop: CASSQGPREGTLEAFF. In nucleotides, the CDR3 is TGCGCCAGCAGCCAGGGGCCTAGGGAGGGGACTCTTGAAGCTTTCTTT.

This clone appeared a few times. The chain employs TRBV4-1 and TRBJ2-1, with D maybe TRBD1 (8 bases). The CDR3 sequence is 16 residues long. Germline loops: CDR1 MGHRA, CDR2 YSYEKL. Trimming removed 3 bases from V and 5 bases from J, with 17 bases in between. This CDR3 reads CASSQPAQGGDNEQFF. DNA of the CDR3: TGCGCCAGCAGCCAGCCTGCACAGGGGGGGGACAATGAGCAGTTCTTC.

CDR3 coding DNA: TGTGCCAGTAGCCCTCTGGGACAGGGGAACACTGAAGCTTTCTTT. Translating gives CASSPLGQGNTEAFF. V gene TRBV19 combines with J gene TRBJ1-1, with TRBD1 identical over 9 bases. The junction had 6 bases not matched to a gene; V was cut back by 6 bases and J by 1 base. CDR3 length: 15 residues. Germline CDR1 is LNHDA and CDR2 is SQIVND (reference sequence). The full variable domain, in which reference TRBV19 and TRBJ1-1 provide the parts outside the CDR3, is DGGITQSPKYLFRKEGQNVTLSCEQNLNHDAMYWYRQDPGQGLRLIYYSQIVNDFQKGDIAEGYSVSREKKESFPLTVTSAQKNPTAFYLCASSPLGQGNTEAFFGQGTRLTVV.

V usage is TRBV7-2 and J usage is TRBJ2-7; the match to TRBD1 covers 8 bases. The CDR3 has 14 amino acids. The germline V gene encodes CDR1 SGHTA and CDR2 FQGNSA. V was clipped by 2 bases and J by 2 bases; unmatched bases: 2. DNA of the CDR3: TGTGCCAGCAGCTTACAGGGGGCCCCCTACGAGCAGTACTTC. This translates into CASSLQGAPYEQYF. Full variable domain (outside the CDR3, taken from reference TRBV7-2 and TRBJ2-7): GAGVSQSPSNKVTEKGKDVELRCDPISGHTALYWYRQSLGQGLEFLIYFQGNSAPDKSGLPSDRFSAERTGGSVSTLTIQRTQQEDSAVYLCASSLQGAPYEQYFGPGTRLTVT.